The next 27 T cell receptor beta chains were all read from a single sample in a study of identical twins. Via MiXCR, TCRdb re-called the 5' RACE reads, giving one row per CDR3 protein. The table shows 240,000 or so distinct CDR3 sequences, with roughly 13% occurring only once. This same sample was also part of a study on yellow fever vaccine responses in identical twins.

Specimen: memory (CD45RO+) T cells sorted from blood. Every receptor here comes from a woman aged 18 to 35 in good health.

V gene TRBV6-1 combines with J gene TRBJ2-7, with TRBD1 matching 7 bases. The ends lost 6 bases at V and 1 base at J; junction bases unmatched: 9. Germline values: CDR1 MNHNS, CDR2 SASEGT. The CDR3 extends over 15 amino acids. The CDR3 sequence is CASSSTGIGSYEQYF. DNA of the CDR3: TGTGCCAGCAGCTCGACAGGGATCGGTTCCTACGAGCAGTACTTC.

This clonotype was counted a few times. The V gene is TRBV5-7, the J gene TRBJ2-5; 10 nucleotides agree with TRBD2. TRBV5-7 belongs to the ORF category, with a function that is uncertain. The CDR3 covers 18 residues. Trimming took 2 bases from V and 4 from J; bases not matched to a gene: 14. The CDR3 bases are TGTGCCAGCAGCTTTTCTGTTCTTAGCGGGAGGAAGAGAGAGACCCAGTACTTC. Its protein is CASSFSVLSGRKRETQYF.

This clonotype was detected ten times or more. V is TRBV5-1 and J is TRBJ2-3; D perhaps matches TRBD2 (6 bases). CDR1 and CDR2 (germline): SGHRS, YFSETQ. V dropped 3 bases and J dropped 4 bases, with 21 bases sitting between them. CDR3 size: 17 residues. The DNA of the CDR3 is TGCGCCAGCAGCTACTCCACGACAGCCGGCGGGGCAGATACGCAGTATTTT. It translates to CASSYSTTAGGADTQYF.

There are a few counts of this clonotype. The rearrangement links TRBV15 to TRBJ2-6, with D possibly being TRBD1 or TRBD2 (5 bases each). The CDR3 sequence is 15 residues long. Germline values: CDR1 LNHNV, CDR2 YYDKDF (reference sequence). V was pared by 5 bases and J by 2 bases, with 10 bases between. In nucleotides, the CDR3 is TGTGCCACCAGCCGAGGGACGACTGGGGCCAACGTCCTGACTTTC. Translating gives CATSRGTTGANVLTF.

This chain uses TRBV20-1 with TRBJ2-7; D is perhaps TRBD2 (6 bases). There are 13 residues in the CDR3. CDR1 and CDR2 (germline): DFQATT, SNEGSKA (reference sequence). Trimming cost V 4 bases and J 2 bases, with 12 bases left between them. CDR3 sequence: CSAMLAEPYEQYF. Written as DNA, the CDR3 is TGCAGTGCTATGTTAGCGGAGCCCTACGAGCAGTACTTC.

This clonotype was seen more than once but under ten times. The chain combines TRBV7-2 with TRBJ1-1; D is unclear. V was shortened by 5 bases and J by 4 bases, with 14 bases between the two germline ends. The CDR3 has 14 amino acids. Germline CDR1 SGHTA, CDR2 FQGNSA. The CDR3 DNA follows: TGTGCCAGCAGCATACGGCCAGAGTTCACTGAAGCTTTCTTT. Translated: CASSIRPEFTEAFF. Combining the CDR3 with reference TRBV7-2 and TRBJ1-1 gives the whole variable domain GAGVSQSPSNKVTEKGKDVELRCDPISGHTALYWYRQSLGQGLEFLIYFQGNSAPDKSGLPSDRFSAERTGGSVSTLTIQRTQQEDSAVYLCASSIRPEFTEAFFGQGTRLTVV.

This clonotype was counted only a few times. The V and J genes are TRBV21-1 and TRBJ2-7; TRBD2, as called in the table, went unchecked against the DNA. TRBV21-1 corresponds to a pseudogene. The CDR3 loop spans 15 amino acids. CDR3 loop: CARPDRGPSAYEQYF. Here the CDR3 DNA reads TGTGCCAGACCTGACAGGGGCCCTTCCGCCTACGAGCAGTACTTC.

This sequence joins TRBV20-1 and TRBJ2-7; 11 bases fit TRBD2. The CDR3 contains 15 residues. Germline CDR1 is DFQATT and CDR2 is SNEGSKA (reference sequence). J lost 2 bases, V lost 5 bases, and 8 bases had no gene match. CDR3 amino acids: CSAVSRLAGTYEQYF. In nucleotides, the CDR3 is TGCAGTGCTGTCAGCCGACTAGCGGGGACCTACGAGCAGTACTTC.

This clonotype showed up just once. This rearrangement joins TRBV3-1 to TRBJ2-5; TRBD1 matches at 12 bases. This CDR3 has 16 residues. CDR1 is LGHDT and CDR2 is YNNKEL in the germline V gene (reference sequence). With 4 bases clipped from V and 5 bases from J, the junction kept 8 bases outside the gene matches. CDR3: CASSPRDRGRYETQYF. The CDR3 DNA is TGTGCCAGCAGCCCCCGGGACAGGGGGCGATATGAGACCCAGTACTTC.

In its sample, this clonotype was seen a few times. V gene TRBV3-1 combines with J gene TRBJ2-1; unclear D gene. The CDR3 has 13 residues. Deletions cut 4 bases from V and 7 bases from J, with 11 bases between. Germline loops: CDR1 LGHDT, CDR2 YNNKEL (reference sequence). The CDR3 nucleotides are TGTGCCAGCAGCCCCACCGACGGAAATGAGCAGTTCTTC. Residues: CASSPTDGNEQFF.

The V gene is TRBV5-5, the J gene TRBJ2-3; 7 bases line up with TRBD1. J lost 5 bases, V lost 1 base, and 4 bases had no gene match. Germline V gives CDR1 SGHKS, CDR2 YYEKEE (reference sequence). This CDR3 has 14 amino acids. Written as DNA, the CDR3 is TGTGCCAGCAGCTTGCGGACAGGAGGAGATACGCAGTATTTT. It encodes CASSLRTGGDTQYF.

The rearrangement links TRBV30 to TRBJ1-5, with D unresolved. CDR1 and CDR2 from the germline V gene are GTSNPN and SVGIG (reference sequence). Trimming pared 0 bases from V and 4 bases from J, leaving 10 bases between. The CDR3 extends over 14 amino acids. CDR3 sequence (DNA): TGTGCCTGGAGTGTAGGTCGGGGAAATCAGCCCCAGCATTTT. Its translation: CAWSVGRGNQPQHF.

This clonotype was seen a handful of times. The chain carries TRBV18 and TRBJ2-1; D is unresolved. Trimming took 3 bases from V and 10 from J, leaving 10 bases between them. Germline assignment: CDR1 KGHSH and CDR2 LQKENI. The CDR3 totals 12 residues. The CDR3 here is CASSPEVGEQFF. CDR3 DNA: TGTGCCAGCTCACCCGAGGTTGGAGAGCAGTTCTTC.

This clonotype was recorded a few times. This chain links TRBV3-1 with TRBJ2-5, with TRBD2 as a possible D gene (5 bases). This CDR3 has 15 residues. CDR1 is LGHDT and CDR2 is YNNKEL in the germline V gene (reference sequence). V was pared by 0 bases and J by 5 bases, with 13 bases between. The CDR3 nucleotides read TGTGCCAGCAGCCAAGATTCTGGGAGTGGGGAGACCCAGTACTTC. Protein: CASSQDSGSGETQYF.

There are a few counts of this clonotype. The J gene is TRBJ2-5, the V gene TRBV5-1; D remains ambiguous. Trimming pared 4 bases from V and 2 bases from J, leaving 18 bases between. The CDR3 is made up of 16 amino acids. Per the germline V gene, CDR1 is SGHRS and CDR2 is YFSETQ. CDR3 sequence (DNA): TGCGCCAGCAGCCGAGCCTATGGCGATGTGCAAGAGACCCAGTACTTC. Translating it yields CASSRAYGDVQETQYF.

The chain joins TRBV5-1 to TRBJ2-5; D remains unclear. The CDR3 runs to 15 residues. CDR1 is SGHRS, CDR2 YFSETQ, per germline. V gave up 0 bases and J gave up 5 bases, with 14 bases separating them. The CDR3 bases are TGCGCCAGCAGCTTGGAACGGGTAGGCAGGGAGACCCAGTACTTC. Translation gives CASSLERVGRETQYF.

This clonotype was observed a few times. The chain is built from TRBV7-9 and TRBJ2-1; 11 bases are a match to TRBD2. This CDR3 is 15 amino acids long. V lost 1 base to trimming and J lost 8 bases; unmatched junction nucleotides: 4. CDR1 is SEHNR and CDR2 is FQNEAQ in the germline V gene (reference sequence). The CDR3 nucleotides read TGTGCCAGCAGCTTAGTCACTAGCGGGAGACATGAGCAGTTCTTC. It encodes CASSLVTSGRHEQFF.

The chain couples TRBV15 to TRBJ2-3; 8 positions agree with TRBD1. This CDR3 comprises 16 residues. After removal of 3 bases from V and 0 bases from J, the junction contained 5 bases not matched to a gene. In germline, CDR1 is LNHNV, CDR2 YYDKDF (reference sequence). The CDR3 protein is CATSRDRAQSTDTQYF. DNA for the CDR3: TGTGCCACCAGCAGGGACAGGGCCCAGAGCACAGATACGCAGTATTTT.

This clonotype was seen a handful of times. The chain joins TRBV27 to TRBJ2-3; 7 bases match TRBD1. The CDR3 extends over 19 amino acids. J was trimmed by 0 bases and V by 5 bases; bases with no gene match: 17. Germline-derived CDR1 and CDR2 are MNHEY and SMNVEV (reference sequence). This chain's CDR3 is CASSTYPQTDRASTDTQYF. The CDR3 DNA reads TGTGCCAGCAGTACATACCCCCAAACCGACAGGGCTAGCACAGATACGCAGTATTTT.

This clonotype was counted between two and nine times. The gene calls are TRBV30 and TRBJ2-7; D is unclear. CDR1 is GTSNPN, CDR2 SVGIG, per germline (reference sequence). This CDR3 has 12 residues. Trimming removed 2 bases from V and 6 bases from J, with 11 bases in between. DNA for the CDR3: TGTGCCTGGAGTTTTATTTCGGCCGAGCAGTACTTC. Residues: CAWSFISAEQYF. The variable domain in full, completed from reference TRBV30 and TRBJ2-7, reads SQTIHQWPATLVQPVGSPLSLECTVEGTSNPNLYWYRQAAGRGLQLLFYSVGIGQISSEVPQNLSASRPQDRQFILSSKKLLLSDSGFYLCAWSFISAEQYFGPGTRLTVT.

This clonotype was seen ten or more times. CDR3 DNA sequence: TGTGCCACCAGTGAGGCTGGGACCTCAGATACGCAGTATTTT. Protein: CATSEAGTSDTQYF. J is TRBJ2-3 and V is TRBV24-1; D could derive from TRBD1 or TRBD2 (5 bases each). Germline V gives CDR1 KGHDR, CDR2 SFDVKD. V was clipped by 4 bases and J by 4 bases, with 11 bases between them. The CDR3 runs 14 residues.

This chain uses TRBV2 with TRBJ1-2; 8 nucleotides match TRBD1. This CDR3 comprises 13 residues. With V trimmed by 5 bases and J by 8 bases, 7 bases remained unmatched. The germline gives CDR1 SNHLY, CDR2 FYNNEI. Here the CDR3 DNA reads TGTGCCAGCAGTCCGGCGACAGGGGTCGGCTACACCTTC. This translates into CASSPATGVGYTF.

This clonotype was observed a handful of times. This chain uses TRBV6-2 or TRBV6-3 with TRBJ1-1; no clear D gene. The CDR3 is 14 amino acids. Germline CDR1 reads MNHEY; CDR2 reads SVGEGT. Trimming pared 7 bases from V and 0 bases from J, leaving 12 bases between. The CDR3 protein is CASTTWTLNTEAFF. CDR3 in DNA: TGTGCCAGCACCACCTGGACCTTGAACACTGAAGCTTTCTTT.

This clonotype has more than one count but fewer than ten. The chain employs TRBV10-3 and TRBJ2-7; TRBD1 matches at 9 bases. Germline-derived CDR1 and CDR2 are ENHRY and SYGVKD. The V and J ends lost 8 bases and 3 bases, in that order; junction bases with no gene match: 5. This CDR3 region has 13 residues. In nucleotides, the CDR3 is TGTGCCATCTCTCCGGGACAGGGCTACGAGCAGTACTTC. Amino acids: CAISPGQGYEQYF.

The genes are TRBV7-2 and TRBJ2-1; D is unresolved. The V end was cut by 2 bases, the J end by 0 bases, with 11 bases between. Germline V gives CDR1 SGHTA, CDR2 FQGNSA. This CDR3 contains 16 residues. Written as DNA, the CDR3 is TGTGCCAGCAGCTTAAAAAGGGTAGGCTCCTACAATGAGCAGTTCTTC. Protein: CASSLKRVGSYNEQFF.

This clonotype was recorded a few times. The chain is built from TRBV4-3 and TRBJ2-7; D might be TRBD1 (6 bases). Trimming removed 4 bases from V and 0 bases from J, with 13 bases in between. This CDR3 has 15 residues. Germline V gives CDR1 LGHNA, CDR2 YSLEER. CDR3 coding DNA: TGCGCCAGCAGCCCAGGACAGCCGAACTCCTACGAGCAGTACTTC. Its translation is CASSPGQPNSYEQYF.

The chain uses TRBV20-1 and TRBJ2-1, with D perhaps TRBD1 (5 bases). Germline CDR1 reads DFQATT; CDR2 reads SNEGSKA (reference sequence). The germline V and J ends were trimmed by 3 bases and 3 bases, with 18 bases remaining between them. The CDR3 consists of 16 residues. For the CDR3, the DNA is TGCAGTGCTAGTGTTGCTGGGGCTACACACTACAATGAGCAGTTCTTC. This encodes CSASVAGATHYNEQFF.